A single sample is the source of the 28 T cell receptor beta chains below, sequenced in a study of cytomegalovirus exposure and HLA in healthy donors. PCR was performed using 60 Vbeta and 13 Jbeta primers. The assay was immunoSEQ multiplex PCR, and TCRdb's table has in-frame clones only and misses some. Altogether 95,000 to 150,000 clones are present, more than 80% being singletons, with the ten largest covering more than 8%. The sequencing sample was made of PBMCs. These receptor sequences come from a man in his thirties or forties in good health and CMV-seropositive.

This clone was observed a handful of times. Other DNA sequences from this sample encode an identical CDR3 as well. This rearrangement joins TRBV27 to TRBJ2-7; D possibly corresponds to TRBD1 (5 bases). V gave up 2 bases and J gave up 3 bases, with 8 bases separating them. This CDR3 is built from 13 residues. The germline V gene has CDR1 MNHEY and CDR2 SMNVEV (reference sequence). The CDR3 reads CASSLDRHYEQYF. Written as DNA, the CDR3 is TGTGCCAGCAGTTTAGACAGACACTACGAGCAGTACTTC.

This chain joins TRBV7-8 and TRBJ1-6; D unclear. The V gene's germline CDR1 is SGHVS and CDR2 FQNEAQ. The V end was cut by 7 bases, the J end by 9 bases, with 10 bases between. There are 12 residues in the CDR3. As DNA, the CDR3 is TGTGCCAGCACGCGGGTCGGTTCACCCCTCCACTTT. Residues: CASTRVGSPLHF.

This clone was seen only a few times. This sequence joins TRBV7-3 and TRBJ2-1; maybe TRBD1 (5 bases). There are 15 residues in the CDR3. Deletions cut 2 bases from V and 1 base from J, with 9 bases between. Germline CDR1 SGHTA, CDR2 FQGTGA. The CDR3 nucleotides are TGTGCCAGCAGCTTATGGGCAGGGTCCTACAATGAGCAGTTCTTC. It yields the protein CASSLWAGSYNEQFF.

This clone was recorded only once. The chain couples TRBV11-2 to TRBJ1-1; TRBD1 is a possible D gene (5 bases). This CDR3 contains 13 residues. From germline, CDR1 is SGHAT and CDR2 FQNNGV. With 5 bases removed from V and 4 bases from J, the gap between germline ends came to 11 bases. CDR3 loop: CASSAPGGTEAFF. In DNA form, the CDR3 reads TGTGCCAGCAGCGCCCCGGGGGGCACTGAAGCTTTCTTT. Filled out from reference TRBV11-2 and TRBJ1-1, the complete variable domain reads EAGVAQSPRYKIIEKRQSVAFWCNPISGHATLYWYQQILGQGPKLLIQFQNNGVVDDSQLPKDRFSAERLKGVDSTLKIQPAKLEDSAVYLCASSAPGGTEAFFGQGTRLTVV.

J is TRBJ1-5 and V is TRBV9; no firm D call. Trimming cost V 3 bases and J 7 bases, with 17 bases left between them. The V gene's germline CDR1 is SGDLS and CDR2 YYNGEE. This CDR3 contains 15 residues. In nucleotides, the CDR3 is TGTGCCAGCAGCGCCGACAACACGGCTGGGCAGCCCCAGCATTTT. This sequence encodes CASSADNTAGQPQHF. The complete variable domain, with remaining parts taken from reference TRBV9 and TRBJ1-5, reads DSGVTQTPKHLITATGQRVTLRCSPRSGDLSVYWYQQSLDQGLQFLIQYYNGEERAKGNILERFSAQQFPDLHSELNLSSLELGDSALYFCASSADNTAGQPQHFGDGTRLSIL.

The chain couples TRBV4-1 to TRBJ2-1; 12 positions match TRBD2. Germline loops: CDR1 MGHRA, CDR2 YSYEKL. This CDR3 region has 15 residues. The J segment lost 5 bases and the V segment lost 4 bases, leaving 3 bases of the junction unmatched. The DNA of the CDR3 is TGCGCCAGCAGCCCCGGACTAGCGGGGCACAATGAGCAGTTCTTC. Amino acid sequence: CASSPGLAGHNEQFF.

The chain joins TRBV19 to TRBJ2-2; D is possibly TRBD1 (6 bases). V lost 10 bases and J lost 0, with 12 bases in between. The CDR3 spans 14 residues. The V gene's germline CDR1 is LNHDA and CDR2 SQIVND (reference sequence). The DNA for the CDR3 is TGTGCCAAAGATGGGACACCGAACACCGGGGAGCTGTTTTTT. Translating it yields CAKDGTPNTGELFF.

This chain connects TRBV5-6 to TRBJ2-7, with 7 bases identical to TRBD1. Looked up from germline, CDR1 is SGHDT and CDR2 is YYEEEE. V was clipped by 3 bases and J by 5 bases; unmatched bases: 11. The CDR3 loop spans 15 amino acids. The CDR3 DNA sequence: TGTGCCAGCAGCTCGGAAATCTCCGGGACAGACGAGCAGTACTTC. It codes for CASSSEISGTDEQYF.

The V and J genes are TRBV6-1 and TRBJ1-5, with 8 bases aligning to TRBD1. CDR1 and CDR2 from the germline V gene are MNHNS and SASEGT. CDR3 size: 15 residues. Losses at the gene ends were 4 bases for V and 7 bases for J; bases not matched to a gene: 9. The CDR3 reads CASSVDREGRQPQHF. The CDR3 region has the DNA TGTGCCAGCAGTGTGGACAGGGAGGGCAGGCAGCCCCAGCATTTT.

This CDR3 reads CASRGPEGYSGNTIYF. The CDR3 DNA follows: TGTGCCAGCAGGGGACCGGAGGGTTACTCTGGAAACACCATATATTTT. The chain combines TRBV28 with TRBJ1-3; possibly TRBD1 for D (5 bases). CDR1 is MDHEN, CDR2 SYDVKM, per germline. Trimming took off 6 bases at V and 0 bases at J, with 15 bases between the two ends. CDR3 size: 16 residues.

This chain uses TRBV5-1 with TRBJ1-1; 8 nucleotides line up with TRBD1. The CDR3 runs 13 residues. J was trimmed by 8 bases and V by 4 bases; bases with no gene match: 7. Germline-derived CDR1 and CDR2 are SGHRS and YFSETQ. The CDR3 region is CASSEGDRREAFF. The CDR3 DNA reads as TGCGCCAGCAGCGAGGGGGACAGGCGGGAAGCTTTCTTT. Filled out from reference TRBV5-1 and TRBJ1-1, the complete variable domain reads KAGVTQTPRYLIKTRGQQVTLSCSPISGHRSVSWYQQTPGQGLQFLFEYFSETQRNKGNFPGRFSGRQFSNSRSEMNVSTLELGDSALYLCASSEGDRREAFFGQGTRLTVV.

This chain links TRBV5-1 with TRBJ1-1; D not certain. CDR1 and CDR2 (germline): SGHRS, YFSETQ. The ends were cut back, 6 bases at V and 1 base at J, with 10 bases in the middle. The CDR3 sequence is 13 residues long. This CDR3 reads CASKRAGNTEAFF. In DNA form, the CDR3 reads TGCGCCAGCAAGCGGGCAGGGAACACTGAAGCTTTCTTT.

This clone appeared once. This chain links TRBV21-1 with TRBJ2-7; whether TRBD1, the table's D call, matches the DNA was not checked. TRBV21-1 is classified as a pseudogene. CDR3 length: 14 amino acids. CDR3 sequence (DNA): TGTGCCAGCAGCAAAGGGACAGGGGGCGACGGGCAGTACTTC. Amino acids: CASSKGTGGDGQYF.

The chain recombines TRBV2 with TRBJ1-6; 9 bases are a match to TRBD1. The CDR3 spans 15 residues. Germline lookup yields CDR1 SNHLY and CDR2 FYNNEI. Losses at the gene ends were 8 bases for V and 6 bases for J; bases not matched to a gene: 8. The CDR3 sequence: CASGSQGAGNSPLHF. Written as DNA, the CDR3 is TGTGCCAGCGGCTCACAGGGGGCGGGTAATTCACCCCTCCACTTT.

The J gene is TRBJ2-7, the V gene TRBV6-1, with D unresolved. V gave up 4 bases and J gave up 3 bases, with 10 bases separating them. This CDR3 is built from 13 residues. Germline V lookup: CDR1 MNHNS, CDR2 SASEGT. The CDR3 nucleotides are TGTGCCAGCAGTGCCCAGAGGCTCTACGAGCAGTACTTC. Residues: CASSAQRLYEQYF.

This clone was counted a few times. This CDR3 reads CASSLVRQGVRTNEKLFF. CDR3 DNA: TGTGCCAGCAGCTTAGTCCGACAGGGGGTGAGAACTAATGAAAAACTGTTTTTT. The chain joins TRBV7-2 to TRBJ1-4; TRBD1 agrees at 9 bases. The CDR3 extends over 18 amino acids. V shed 1 base, J shed 1 base, and the junction held 7 bases outside the gene matches. The germline gives CDR1 SGHTA, CDR2 FQGNSA.

The rearrangement joins TRBV19 to TRBJ1-1, with D unclear. The CDR3 loop spans 12 amino acids. Trimming removed 8 bases from V and 1 base from J, with 8 bases in between. Germline V CDR1 and CDR2: LNHDA, SQIVND (reference sequence). The CDR3 region has the DNA TGTGCCAGTGGTACCTGGAACACTGAAGCTTTCTTT. It translates to CASGTWNTEAFF.

Here the CDR3 DNA reads TGTGCCAGCAGCTCTCGACAGCCGAACACCGGGGAGCTGTTTTTT. Translated: CASSSRQPNTGELFF. The V call is TRBV14, the J call TRBJ2-2; D might be TRBD1 (5 bases). The germline V gene encodes CDR1 SGHDN and CDR2 FVKESK. The CDR3 spans 15 residues. Trimming stripped 5 bases from V and 0 bases from J, with 10 bases between.

By share, this clone counts as medium-sized. The chain employs TRBV7-2 and TRBJ2-5; tentatively, D is TRBD2 (5 bases). The V gene's germline CDR1 is SGHTA and CDR2 FQGNSA. The CDR3 runs 15 residues. The V end lost 2 bases, the J end lost 2 bases, and 12 bases lay between the germline ends. The CDR3 reads CASSLSQAEQETQYF. DNA for the CDR3: TGTGCCAGCAGCTTATCACAAGCGGAACAAGAGACCCAGTACTTC.

V usage is TRBV10-1 and J usage is TRBJ2-5; weak D call: TRBD1 (6 bases). This CDR3 contains 14 residues. Germline CDR1 reads WNHNN; CDR2 reads SYGVQD (reference sequence). V was trimmed by 4 bases and J by 4 bases, leaving 13 bases between them. The chain's CDR3 is CASSGDTAGETQYF. CDR3 nucleotide sequence: TGCGCCAGCAGTGGGGACACCGCCGGAGAGACCCAGTACTTC.

Concerning this clone: An end of the junction differs from the germline gene, which may be a read error. V is TRBV7-9 and J is TRBJ1-2, with 10 bases fitting TRBD1. This CDR3 spans 16 amino acids. Germline CDR1 SEHNR, CDR2 FQNEAQ (reference sequence). The CDR3 bases are TGTTCCAGCAGCTTAGTTCGGGACAGGGGAAACTATGGCTACACCTTC. This encodes CSSSLVRDRGNYGYTF.

V is TRBV2 and J is TRBJ2-7, with 7 bases fitting TRBD1. The CDR3 totals 14 residues. Germline values: CDR1 SNHLY, CDR2 FYNNEI. Unmatched junction bases numbered 8, after V lost 4 bases and J lost 5 bases. CDR3 loop: CASSGAQGWDEQYF. The CDR3 nucleotides are TGTGCCAGCAGTGGGGCACAGGGGTGGGACGAGCAGTACTTC.

The chain carries TRBV30 and TRBJ1-1; possibly TRBD1 for D (5 bases). V was clipped by 1 base and J by 1 base, with 10 bases between them. This CDR3 is built from 14 residues. Per germline, CDR1 GTSNPN and CDR2 SVGIG (reference sequence). As DNA, the CDR3 is TGTGCCTGGAGTGGGGGAGGGACGAACACTGAAGCTTTCTTT. It specifies CAWSGGGTNTEAFF.

This clone was counted between two and nine times. V is TRBV27 and J is TRBJ2-1; tentatively, D is TRBD1 (5 bases). Germline values: CDR1 MNHEY, CDR2 SMNVEV (reference sequence). The CDR3 runs to 13 residues. The V gene lost 6 bases and the J gene lost 4 bases, with 10 bases spanning the gap. The CDR3 here is CASSMTVYNEQFF. The CDR3 DNA reads as TGTGCCAGCAGCATGACAGTGTACAATGAGCAGTTCTTC.

The chain combines TRBV7-3 with TRBJ2-3; possibly TRBD1 for D (6 bases). The CDR3 consists of 14 residues. Germline assignment: CDR1 SGHTA and CDR2 FQGTGA. Deletions cut 4 bases from V and 1 base from J, with 9 bases between. DNA of the CDR3: TGTGCCAGCAGCTATGGACAGCGCACAGATACGCAGTATTTT. Protein product: CASSYGQRTDTQYF.

This sequence joins TRBV2 and TRBJ2-5, with D perhaps matching TRBD1 (6 bases). V was trimmed by 3 bases and J by 2 bases, leaving 10 bases between them. The length of the CDR3 is 14 residues. In germline, CDR1 is SNHLY, CDR2 FYNNEI. CDR3 loop: CASSDWDKQETQYF. CDR3 coding DNA: TGTGCCAGCAGTGATTGGGACAAGCAAGAGACCCAGTACTTC. Full variable domain (rest looked up from reference TRBV2 and TRBJ2-5): EPEVTQTPSHQVTQMGQEVILRCVPISNHLYFYWYRQILGQKVEFLVSFYNNEISEKSEIFDDQFSVERPDGSNFTLKIRSTKLEDSAMYFCASSDWDKQETQYFGPGTRLLVL.

V and J are TRBV10-3 and TRBJ2-2; tentative D call: TRBD1 (7 bases). V lost 5 bases, J lost 1 base, and 14 bases lay in between. The CDR3 covers 16 residues. Germline assignment: CDR1 ENHRY and CDR2 SYGVKD. The CDR3 bases are TGTGCCATCAGTCCGAACAGGGGAGGGAACACCGGGGAGCTGTTTTTT. Encoded protein: CAISPNRGGNTGELFF.

The rearrangement uses TRBV6-1 and TRBJ1-4, with TRBD1 as a possible D gene (5 bases). The germline CDR1 and CDR2 sequences are MNHNS and SASEGT. V gave up 6 bases and J gave up 8 bases, with 7 bases separating them. This CDR3 is 11 amino acids long. CDR3 amino acids: CASRGPEKLFF. The CDR3 nucleotides are TGTGCCAGCAGGGGGCCGGAAAAACTGTTTTTT.